The clone carrying this TCR beta chain was found many times. What it recognizes is unknown. The sample belongs to a study of T cell repertoires in cytomegalovirus infection. Across the study: Public TCR beta signatures marked donors with CMV infection and the matching HLA.

TCRdb independently ran MiXCR on the reads; one entry per CDR3 protein. The data hold 150,000 to 200,000 distinct CDR3 sequences, with 13% to 15% observed a single time. Findings of the study overall: HLA-C-restricted CMV clonotypes gave the most frequent clonotype in two of eight donors. Cumulative public TCR beta family frequency identified carriers of CMV plus the relevant HLA.

The V gene lost 0 bases and the J gene lost 4 bases, with 9 bases spanning the gap. Per germline, CDR1 SGHVS and CDR2 FQNEAQ. This CDR3 region has 14 residues. This clonotype was obtained from a human donor in good health (CMV status not recorded). Some clones in this sample may be carry-over from other donors' samples. What was sequenced was PBMCs. The chain uses TRBV7-8 and TRBJ1-1; D gene unclear. CDR3 sequence: CASSLARRTTEAFF. In DNA, the CDR3 is TGTGCCAGCAGCTTAGCCCGACGGACCACTGAAGCTTTCTTT. The full variable domain, in which reference TRBV7-8 and TRBJ1-1 provide the parts outside the CDR3, is GAGVSQSPRYKVAKRGQDVALRCDPISGHVSLFWYQQALGQGPEFLTYFQNEAQLDKSGLPSDRFFAERPEGSVSTLKIQRTQQEDSAVYLCASSLARRTTEAFFGQGTRLTVV.